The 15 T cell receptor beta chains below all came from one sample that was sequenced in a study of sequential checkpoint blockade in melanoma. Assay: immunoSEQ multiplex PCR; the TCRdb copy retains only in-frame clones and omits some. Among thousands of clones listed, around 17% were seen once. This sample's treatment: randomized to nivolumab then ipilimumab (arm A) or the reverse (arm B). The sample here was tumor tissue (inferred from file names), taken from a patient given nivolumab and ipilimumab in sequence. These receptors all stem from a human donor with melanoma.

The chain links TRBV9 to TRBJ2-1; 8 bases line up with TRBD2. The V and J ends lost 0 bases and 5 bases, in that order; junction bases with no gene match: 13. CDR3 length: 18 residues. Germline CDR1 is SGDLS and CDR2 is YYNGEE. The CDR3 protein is CASSVGEGSGGRDNEQFF. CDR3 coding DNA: TGTGCCAGCAGCGTAGGCGAAGGAAGCGGGGGCCGAGACAATGAGCAGTTCTTC.

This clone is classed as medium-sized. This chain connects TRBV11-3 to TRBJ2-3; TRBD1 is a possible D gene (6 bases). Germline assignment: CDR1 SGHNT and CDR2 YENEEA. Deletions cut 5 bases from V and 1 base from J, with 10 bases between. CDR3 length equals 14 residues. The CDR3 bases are TGTGCCAGCAGCCGGACAGTGGGCACAGATACGCAGTATTTT. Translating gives CASSRTVGTDTQYF.

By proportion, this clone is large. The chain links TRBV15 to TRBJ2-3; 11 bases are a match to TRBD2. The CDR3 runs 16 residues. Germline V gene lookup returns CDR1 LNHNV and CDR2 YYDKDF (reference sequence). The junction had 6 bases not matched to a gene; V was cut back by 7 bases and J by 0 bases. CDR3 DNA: TGTGCCACCAACGCGCTAGCGGGGGGAAGCACAGATACGCAGTATTTT. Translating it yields CATNALAGGSTDTQYF.

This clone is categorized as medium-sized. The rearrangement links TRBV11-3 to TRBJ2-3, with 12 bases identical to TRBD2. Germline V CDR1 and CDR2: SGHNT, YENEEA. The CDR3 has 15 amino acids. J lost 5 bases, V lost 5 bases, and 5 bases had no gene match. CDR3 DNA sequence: TGTGCCAGCAGCCAAGGACTAGCGGGGCTAGATACGCAGTATTTT. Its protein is CASSQGLAGLDTQYF. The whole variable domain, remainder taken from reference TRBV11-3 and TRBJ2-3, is EAGVVQSPRYKIIEKKQPVAFWCNPISGHNTLYWYLQNLGQGPELLIRYENEEAVDDSQLPKDRFSAERLKGVDSTLKIQPAELGDSAVYLCASSQGLAGLDTQYFGPGTRLTVL.

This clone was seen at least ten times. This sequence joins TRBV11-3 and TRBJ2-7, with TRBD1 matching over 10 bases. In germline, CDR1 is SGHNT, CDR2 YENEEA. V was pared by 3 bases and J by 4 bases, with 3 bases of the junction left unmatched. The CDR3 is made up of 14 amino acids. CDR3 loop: CASSFQDRGYEQYF. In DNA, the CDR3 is TGTGCCAGCAGCTTTCAGGACAGGGGGTACGAGCAGTACTTC.

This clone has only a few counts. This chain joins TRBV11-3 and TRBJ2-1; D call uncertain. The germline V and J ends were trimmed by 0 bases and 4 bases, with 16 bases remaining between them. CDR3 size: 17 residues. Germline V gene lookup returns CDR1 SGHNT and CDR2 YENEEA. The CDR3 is CASSLERGHGLYNEQFF. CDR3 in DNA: TGTGCCAGCAGCTTAGAGCGTGGTCACGGGCTTTACAATGAGCAGTTCTTC.

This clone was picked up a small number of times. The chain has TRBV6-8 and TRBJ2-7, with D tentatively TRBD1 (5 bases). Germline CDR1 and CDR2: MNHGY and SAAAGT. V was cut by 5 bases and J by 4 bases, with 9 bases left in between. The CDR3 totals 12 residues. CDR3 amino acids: CASSATEYEQYF. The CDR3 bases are TGTGCCAGCAGTGCGACAGAATACGAGCAGTACTTC.

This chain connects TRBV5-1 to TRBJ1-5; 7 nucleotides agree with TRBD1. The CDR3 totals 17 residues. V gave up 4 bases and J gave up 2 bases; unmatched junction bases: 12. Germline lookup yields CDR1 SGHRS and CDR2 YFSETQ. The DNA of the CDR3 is TGCGCCAGCAGCCCAGACAGGGTGCAAGGGGGCAATCAGCCCCAGCATTTT. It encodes CASSPDRVQGGNQPQHF.

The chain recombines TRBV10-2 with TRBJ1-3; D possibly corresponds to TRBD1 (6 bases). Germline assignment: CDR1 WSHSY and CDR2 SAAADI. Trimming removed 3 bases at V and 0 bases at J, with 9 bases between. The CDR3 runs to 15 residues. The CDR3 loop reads CASSDGQNSGNTIYF. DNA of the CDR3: TGCGCCAGCAGTGATGGACAGAACTCTGGAAACACCATATATTTT.

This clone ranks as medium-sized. This CDR3 reads CASSLAGGPWDTQYF. The DNA of the CDR3 is TGTGCCAGCAGCCTAGCGGGGGGGCCATGGGATACGCAGTATTTT. The chain recombines TRBV14 with TRBJ2-3; 11 bases map to TRBD2. This CDR3 spans 15 amino acids. V lost 4 bases and J lost 6; bases outside the gene matches: 6. The germline gives CDR1 SGHDN, CDR2 FVKESK.

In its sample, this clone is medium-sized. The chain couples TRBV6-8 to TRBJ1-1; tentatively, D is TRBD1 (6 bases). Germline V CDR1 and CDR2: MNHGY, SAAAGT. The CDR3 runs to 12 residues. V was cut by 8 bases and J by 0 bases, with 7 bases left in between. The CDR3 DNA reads TGTGCCAGCGGACAGCTGAACACTGAAGCTTTCTTT. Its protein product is CASGQLNTEAFF.

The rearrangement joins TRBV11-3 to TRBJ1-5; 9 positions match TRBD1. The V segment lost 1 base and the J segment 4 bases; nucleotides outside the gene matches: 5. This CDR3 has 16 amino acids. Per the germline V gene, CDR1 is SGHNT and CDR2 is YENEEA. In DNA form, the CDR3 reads TGTGCCAGCAGCTTAGTTGTGACAGGGGGGAATCAGCCCCAGCATTTT. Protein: CASSLVVTGGNQPQHF.

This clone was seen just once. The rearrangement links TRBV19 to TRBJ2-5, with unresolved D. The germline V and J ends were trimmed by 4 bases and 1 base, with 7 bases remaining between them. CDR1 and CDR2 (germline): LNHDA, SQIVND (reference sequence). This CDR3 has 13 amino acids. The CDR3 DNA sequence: TGTGCCAGTAGTACAGGTCTCCAAGAGACCCAGTACTTC. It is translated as CASSTGLQETQYF.

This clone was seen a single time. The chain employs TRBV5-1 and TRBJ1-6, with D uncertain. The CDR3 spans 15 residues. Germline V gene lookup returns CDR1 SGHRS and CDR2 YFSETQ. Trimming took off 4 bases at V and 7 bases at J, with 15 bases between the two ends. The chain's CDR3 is CASSRGSIGNSPLHF. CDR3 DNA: TGCGCCAGCAGCCGGGGATCAATTGGCAATTCACCCCTCCACTTT.

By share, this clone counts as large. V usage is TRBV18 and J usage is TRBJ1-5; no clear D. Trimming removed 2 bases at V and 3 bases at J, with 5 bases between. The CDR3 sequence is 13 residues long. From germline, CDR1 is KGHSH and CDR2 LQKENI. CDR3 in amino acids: CASSPEANQPQHF. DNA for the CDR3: TGTGCCAGCTCACCAGAGGCCAATCAGCCCCAGCATTTT.